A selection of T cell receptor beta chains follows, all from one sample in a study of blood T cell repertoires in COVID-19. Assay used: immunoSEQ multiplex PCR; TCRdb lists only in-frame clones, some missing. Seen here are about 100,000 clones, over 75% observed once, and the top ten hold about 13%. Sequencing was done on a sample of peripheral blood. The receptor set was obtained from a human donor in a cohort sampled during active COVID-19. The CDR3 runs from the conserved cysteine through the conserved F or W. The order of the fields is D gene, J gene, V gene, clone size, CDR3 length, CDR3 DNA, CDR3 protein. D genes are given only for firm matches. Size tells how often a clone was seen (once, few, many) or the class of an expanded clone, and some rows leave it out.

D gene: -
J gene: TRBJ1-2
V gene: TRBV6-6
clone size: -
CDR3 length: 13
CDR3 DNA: TGTGCCAGCAGCTCACTGCGGGGGAACGGCTACACCTTC
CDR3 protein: CASSSLRGNGYTF

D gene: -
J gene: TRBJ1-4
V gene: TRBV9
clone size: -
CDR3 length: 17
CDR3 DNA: TGTGCCAGCAGCGCAACAGGGCACCCATCCCCTCTCGAAAAACTGTTTTTT
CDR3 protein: CASSATGHPSPLEKLFF

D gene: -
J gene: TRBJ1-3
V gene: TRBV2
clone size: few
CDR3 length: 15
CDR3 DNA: TGTGCCAGCAGCCTGCTGGGCACCTCTGGAAACACCATATATTTT
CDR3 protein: CASSLLGTSGNTIYF

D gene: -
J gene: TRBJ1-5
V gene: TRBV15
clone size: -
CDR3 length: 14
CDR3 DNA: TGTGCCACCAGTACCGGGACACGGCAATCGCCCCAGCATTTT
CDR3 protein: CATSTGTRQSPQHF

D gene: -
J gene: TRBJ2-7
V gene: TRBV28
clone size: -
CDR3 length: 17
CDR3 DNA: TGTGCCAGCAGTTTAGAGGGGGCGGGGGGCCTCTCCTACGAGCAGTACTTC
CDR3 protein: CASSLEGAGGLSYEQYF

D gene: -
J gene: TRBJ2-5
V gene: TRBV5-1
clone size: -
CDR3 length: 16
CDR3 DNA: TGCGCCAGCAGCTTCGGGCAGGGGGGAGTTGGAGAGACCCAGTACTTC
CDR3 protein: CASSFGQGGVGETQYF

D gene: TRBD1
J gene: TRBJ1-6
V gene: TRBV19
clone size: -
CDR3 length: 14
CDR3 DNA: TGTGCCACGACAGGGGGCGGATTCAATTCACCCCTCCACTTT
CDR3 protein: CATTGGGFNSPLHF

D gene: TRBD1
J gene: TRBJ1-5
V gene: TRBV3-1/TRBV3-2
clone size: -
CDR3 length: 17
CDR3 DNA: TGTGCCAGCAGCCACCACTACACAGGGGGCCCTTTTCAGCCCCAGCATTTT
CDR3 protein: CASSHHYTGGPFQPQHF

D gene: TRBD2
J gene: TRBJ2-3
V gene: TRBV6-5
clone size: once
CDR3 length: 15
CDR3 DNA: TGTGCCAGTCGCGAGGGAGGGGCCGGGCCGGATACGCAGTATTTT
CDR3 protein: CASREGGAGPDTQYF

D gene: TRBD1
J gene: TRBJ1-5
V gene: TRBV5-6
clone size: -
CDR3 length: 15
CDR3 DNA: TGTGCCAGCAGCTCACGGACAGGGTACAATCAGCCCCAGCATTTT
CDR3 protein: CASSSRTGYNQPQHF

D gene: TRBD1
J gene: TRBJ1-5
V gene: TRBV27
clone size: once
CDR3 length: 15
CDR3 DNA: TGTGCCAGCAGAAAAGACAGGGTCAGCAATCAGCCCCAGCATTTT
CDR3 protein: CASRKDRVSNQPQHF

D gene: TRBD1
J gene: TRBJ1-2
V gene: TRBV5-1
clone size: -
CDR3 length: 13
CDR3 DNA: TGCGCCAGCAGCTCAGGACAGGGAATGGGGTACACCTTC
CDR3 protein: CASSSGQGMGYTF

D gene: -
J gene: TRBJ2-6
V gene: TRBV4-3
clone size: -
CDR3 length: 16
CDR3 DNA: TGCGCCAGCAGCCCAGACGAGGGCTCTGGGGCCAACGTCCTGACTTTC
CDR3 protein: CASSPDEGSGANVLTF

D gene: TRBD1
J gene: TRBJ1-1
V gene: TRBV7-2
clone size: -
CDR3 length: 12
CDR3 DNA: TGTGCCAGCAGCGCACAGGGGTATAGAGCTTTCTTT
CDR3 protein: CASSAQGYRAFF

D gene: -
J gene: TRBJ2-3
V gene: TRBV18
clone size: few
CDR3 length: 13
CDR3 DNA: TGTGCCAGCTCACCACCCTCCACAGATACGCAGTATTTT
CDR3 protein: CASSPPSTDTQYF

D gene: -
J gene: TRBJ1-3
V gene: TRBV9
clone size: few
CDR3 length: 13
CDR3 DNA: TGTGCCAGCAGCGTAGAGTTGGCAAACACCATATATTTT
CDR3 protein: CASSVELANTIYF

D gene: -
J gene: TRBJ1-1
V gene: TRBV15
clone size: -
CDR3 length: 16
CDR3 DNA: TGTGCCACCAGCAGAGACGGTCGCTTAATGAACACTGAAGCTTTCTTT
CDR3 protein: CATSRDGRLMNTEAFF

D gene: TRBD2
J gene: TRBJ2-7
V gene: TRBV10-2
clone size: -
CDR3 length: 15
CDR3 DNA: TGCGCCAGCAGTGACGGGGGGGCCCTCACCTACGAGCAGTACTTC
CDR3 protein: CASSDGGALTYEQYF

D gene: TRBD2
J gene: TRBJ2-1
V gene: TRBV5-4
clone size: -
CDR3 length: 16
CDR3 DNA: TGTGCCAGCAGCTTGGCGGGGGGGCCGTCCTACAATGAGCAGTTCTTC
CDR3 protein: CASSLAGGPSYNEQFF

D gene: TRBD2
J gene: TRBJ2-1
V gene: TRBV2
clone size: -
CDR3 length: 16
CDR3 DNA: TGTGCCAGCAGCCGGATAGAATTAGCGGGAGGAGGCGAGCAGTTCTTC
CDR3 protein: CASSRIELAGGGEQFF

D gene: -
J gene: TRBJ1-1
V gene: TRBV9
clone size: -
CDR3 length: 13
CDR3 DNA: TGTGCCAGCAGCGCCGGTCCCCGCACTGAAGCTTTCTTT
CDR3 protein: CASSAGPRTEAFF

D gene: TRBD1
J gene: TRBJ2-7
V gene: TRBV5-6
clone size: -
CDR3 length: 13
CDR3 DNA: TGTGCCAGCAGCGGACAGGGGAACTACGAGCAGTACTTC
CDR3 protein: CASSGQGNYEQYF

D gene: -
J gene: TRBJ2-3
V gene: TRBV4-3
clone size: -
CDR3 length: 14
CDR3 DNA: TGCGCCAGCAGCACACAACTAAACACAGATACGCAGTATTTT
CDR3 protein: CASSTQLNTDTQYF

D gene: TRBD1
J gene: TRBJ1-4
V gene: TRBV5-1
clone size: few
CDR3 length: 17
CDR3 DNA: TGCGCCAGCAGCTCGGACGGCCACAGGGGTACTAATGAAAAACTGTTTTTT
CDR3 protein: CASSSDGHRGTNEKLFF

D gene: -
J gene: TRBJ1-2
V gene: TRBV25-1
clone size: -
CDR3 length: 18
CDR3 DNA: TGTGCCAGCAGTGAATCTTTCGGGAAACATTGGGACTCCTATGGCTACACCTTC
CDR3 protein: CASSESFGKHWDSYGYTF

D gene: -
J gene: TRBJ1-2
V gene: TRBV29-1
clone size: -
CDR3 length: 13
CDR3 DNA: TGCAGCGCGGCTCTCGGGGGTAACTATGGCTACACCTTC
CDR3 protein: CSAALGGNYGYTF

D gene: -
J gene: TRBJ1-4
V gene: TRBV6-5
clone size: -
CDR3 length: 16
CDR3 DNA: TGTGCCAGCAGTTACTGGGCAGCCACAACTAATGAAAAACTGTTTTTT
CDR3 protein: CASSYWAATTNEKLFF

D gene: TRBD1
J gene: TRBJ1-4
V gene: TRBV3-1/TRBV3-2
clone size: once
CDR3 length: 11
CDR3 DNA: TGTGCCAGCAGCAAGACAGGGAAGCTGTTTTTT
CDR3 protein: CASSKTGKLFF

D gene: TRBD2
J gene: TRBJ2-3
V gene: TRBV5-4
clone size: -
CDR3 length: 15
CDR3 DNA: TGTGCCAGCAGCATCGGACTAGCAAGCACAGATACGCAGTATTTT
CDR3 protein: CASSIGLASTDTQYF

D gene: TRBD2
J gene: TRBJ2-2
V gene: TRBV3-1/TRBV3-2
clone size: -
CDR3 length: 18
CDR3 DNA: TGTGCCAGCAGCCCCTCCCCGGGGGGTTGGACCTTCACCGGGGAGCTGTTTTTT
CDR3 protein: CASSPSPGGWTFTGELFF

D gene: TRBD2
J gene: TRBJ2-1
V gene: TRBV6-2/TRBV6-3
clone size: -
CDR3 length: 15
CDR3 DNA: TGTGCCAGCAGTCCGGGGGGGAACCTTAGGAATGAGCAGTTCTTC
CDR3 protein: CASSPGGNLRNEQFF

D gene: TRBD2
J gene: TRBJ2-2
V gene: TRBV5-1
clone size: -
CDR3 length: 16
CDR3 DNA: TGCGCCAGCAGCTGGGGACTAGCGGGGGACACCGGGGAGCTGTTTTTT
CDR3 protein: CASSWGLAGDTGELFF

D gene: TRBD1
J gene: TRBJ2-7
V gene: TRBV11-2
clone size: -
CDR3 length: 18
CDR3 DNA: TGTGCCAGCAGCTTAGCTATGGGACAGGGGGCGCGTCCCTACGAGCAGTACTTC
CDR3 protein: CASSLAMGQGARPYEQYF

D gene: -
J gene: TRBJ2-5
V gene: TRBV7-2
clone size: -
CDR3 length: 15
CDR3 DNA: TGTGCCAGCAGCTTAGTTGGGGGCGTCCGGGAGACCCAGTACTTC
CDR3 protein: CASSLVGGVRETQYF

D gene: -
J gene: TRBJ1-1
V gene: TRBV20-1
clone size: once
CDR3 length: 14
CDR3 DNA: TGCAGTGCTAGTCTTGCAGGGCGGAACACTGAAGCTTTCTTT
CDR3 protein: CSASLAGRNTEAFF

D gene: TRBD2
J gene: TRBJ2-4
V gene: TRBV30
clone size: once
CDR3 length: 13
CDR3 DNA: TGTGCCTGGAGGCGGGAGGGTGGAAACATTCAGTACTTC
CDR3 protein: CAWRREGGNIQYF

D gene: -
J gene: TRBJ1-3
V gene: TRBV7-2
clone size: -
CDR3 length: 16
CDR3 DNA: TGTGCCAGCAGCCTGCAGATGAGGGGGACCGGAAACACCATATATTTT
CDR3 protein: CASSLQMRGTGNTIYF

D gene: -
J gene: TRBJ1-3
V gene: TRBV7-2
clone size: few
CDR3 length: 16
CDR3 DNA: TGTGCCAGCAGTTGGACATCCTCACTCTCTGGAAACACCATATATTTT
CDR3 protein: CASSWTSSLSGNTIYF

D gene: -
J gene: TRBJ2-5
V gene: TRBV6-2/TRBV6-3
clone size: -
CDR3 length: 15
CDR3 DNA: TGTGCCAGCAGTTACCCTAGAACAGGTGAAGAGACCCAGTACTTC
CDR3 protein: CASSYPRTGEETQYF

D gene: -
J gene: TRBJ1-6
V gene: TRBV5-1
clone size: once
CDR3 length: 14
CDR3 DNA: TGCGCCAGCAGCCCCGGACAGAAGGATTCACCCCTCCACTTT
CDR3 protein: CASSPGQKDSPLHF

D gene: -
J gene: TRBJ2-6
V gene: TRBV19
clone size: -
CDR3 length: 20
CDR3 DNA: TGTGCCAGTAGTATAACTTTCGCACAGGTCGGATTGTCTGGGGCCAACGTCCTGACTTTC
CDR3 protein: CASSITFAQVGLSGANVLTF

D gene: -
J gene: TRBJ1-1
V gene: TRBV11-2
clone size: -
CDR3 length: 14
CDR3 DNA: TGTGCCAGCAGCCGCACAGGTCCTAGCACTGAAGCTTTCTTT
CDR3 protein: CASSRTGPSTEAFF

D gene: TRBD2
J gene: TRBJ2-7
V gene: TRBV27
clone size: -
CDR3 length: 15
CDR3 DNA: TGTGCCAGCAGCCGGGGACTAGCGGGGGTCTACGAGCAGTACTTC
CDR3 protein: CASSRGLAGVYEQYF

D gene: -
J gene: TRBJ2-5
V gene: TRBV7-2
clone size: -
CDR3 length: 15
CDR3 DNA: TGTGCCAGCAGCTTTCGAGGAAGCGGAGAAGAGACCCAGTACTTC
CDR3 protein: CASSFRGSGEETQYF

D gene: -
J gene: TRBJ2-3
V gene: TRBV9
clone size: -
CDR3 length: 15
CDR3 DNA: TGTGCCAGCAGCGTATCTACTTGGTTCACAGATACGCAGTATTTT
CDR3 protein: CASSVSTWFTDTQYF

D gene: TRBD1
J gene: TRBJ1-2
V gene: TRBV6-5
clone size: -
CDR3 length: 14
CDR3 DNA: TGTGCCAGCAGGATTCAGGGGGCGGACTATGGCTACACCTTC
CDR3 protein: CASRIQGADYGYTF

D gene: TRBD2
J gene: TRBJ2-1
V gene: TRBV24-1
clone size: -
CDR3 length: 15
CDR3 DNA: TGTGCCACCAGTGACCCAGCGGGGGCCGGGAATGAGCAGTTCTTC
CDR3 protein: CATSDPAGAGNEQFF

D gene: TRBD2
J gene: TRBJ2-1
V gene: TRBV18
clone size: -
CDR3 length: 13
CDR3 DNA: TGTGCCAGCTCGCGGGAGATGGGGGGTGAGCAGTTCTTC
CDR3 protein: CASSREMGGEQFF

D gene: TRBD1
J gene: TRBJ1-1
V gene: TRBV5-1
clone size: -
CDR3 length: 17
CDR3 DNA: TGCGCCAGCAGCTTGTATAGGGCAGGGGGGTGGAACACTGAAGCTTTCTTT
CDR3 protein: CASSLYRAGGWNTEAFF

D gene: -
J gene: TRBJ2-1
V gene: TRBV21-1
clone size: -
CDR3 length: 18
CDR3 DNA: TGTGCCAGCAGCAGGACGGGACTAGCGGGAGGCTCGCCTGCTGAGCAGTTCTTC
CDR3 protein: CASSRTGLAGGSPAEQFF

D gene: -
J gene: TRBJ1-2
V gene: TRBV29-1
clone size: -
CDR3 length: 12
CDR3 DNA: TGCAGCGTTCAGGGATTTAACTATGGCTACACCTTC
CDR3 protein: CSVQGFNYGYTF

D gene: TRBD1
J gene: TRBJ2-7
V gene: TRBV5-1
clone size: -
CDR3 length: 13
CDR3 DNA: TGCGCCAGCAGCACACAGGGGGGCTACGAGCAGTACTTC
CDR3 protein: CASSTQGGYEQYF

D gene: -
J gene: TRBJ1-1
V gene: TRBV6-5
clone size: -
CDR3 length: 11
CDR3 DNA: TGTGCCAGCAGTCGGTACACTGAAGCTTTCTTT
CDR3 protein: CASSRYTEAFF

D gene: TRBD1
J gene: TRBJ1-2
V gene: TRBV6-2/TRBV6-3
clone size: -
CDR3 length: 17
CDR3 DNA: TGTGCCAGCAGTACGTGGACAGGGTCCCGGCTTAACTATGGCTACACCTTC
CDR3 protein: CASSTWTGSRLNYGYTF

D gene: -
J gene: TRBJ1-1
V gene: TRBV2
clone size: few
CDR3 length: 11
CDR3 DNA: TGTGCCAGCGCGGTGGGCACTGAAGCTTTCTTT
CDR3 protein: CASAVGTEAFF

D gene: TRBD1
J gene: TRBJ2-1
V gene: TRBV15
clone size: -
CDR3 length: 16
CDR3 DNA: TGTGCCACCAGCAGCCCGGGACAGGGGGTCTACAATGAGCAGTTCTTC
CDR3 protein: CATSSPGQGVYNEQFF

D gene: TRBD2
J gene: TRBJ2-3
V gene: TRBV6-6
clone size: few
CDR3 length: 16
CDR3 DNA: TGTGCCAGCAGTTCGACCACGGGGGGTCGCACAGATACGCAGTATTTT
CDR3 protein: CASSSTTGGRTDTQYF

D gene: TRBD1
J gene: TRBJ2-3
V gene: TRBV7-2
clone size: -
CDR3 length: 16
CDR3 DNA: TGTGCCAGCAGCCCACCCGGGACAGGGAGAACAGATACGCAGTATTTT
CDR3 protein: CASSPPGTGRTDTQYF